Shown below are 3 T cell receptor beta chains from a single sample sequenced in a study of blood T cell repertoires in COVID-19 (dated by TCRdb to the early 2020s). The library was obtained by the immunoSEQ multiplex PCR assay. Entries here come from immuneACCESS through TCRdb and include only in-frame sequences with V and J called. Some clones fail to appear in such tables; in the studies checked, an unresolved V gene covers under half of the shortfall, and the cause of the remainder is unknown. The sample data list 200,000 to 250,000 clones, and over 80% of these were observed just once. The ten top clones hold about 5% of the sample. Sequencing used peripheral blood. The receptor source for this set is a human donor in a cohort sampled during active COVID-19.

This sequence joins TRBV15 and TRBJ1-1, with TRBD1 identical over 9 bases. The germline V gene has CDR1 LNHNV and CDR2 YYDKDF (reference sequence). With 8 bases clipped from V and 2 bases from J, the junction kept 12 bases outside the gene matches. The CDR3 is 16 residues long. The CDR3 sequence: CATGPVDRGGNTEAFF. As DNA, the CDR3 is TGTGCCACCGGCCCGGTGGACAGGGGCGGCAACACTGAAGCTTTCTTT.

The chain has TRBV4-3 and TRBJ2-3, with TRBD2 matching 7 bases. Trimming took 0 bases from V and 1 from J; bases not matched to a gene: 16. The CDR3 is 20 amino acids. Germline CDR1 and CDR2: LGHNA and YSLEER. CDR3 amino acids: CASSQDSSKGRVGGTDTQYF. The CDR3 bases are TGCGCCAGCAGCCAAGATTCGTCCAAAGGGAGGGTCGGTGGCACAGATACGCAGTATTTT.

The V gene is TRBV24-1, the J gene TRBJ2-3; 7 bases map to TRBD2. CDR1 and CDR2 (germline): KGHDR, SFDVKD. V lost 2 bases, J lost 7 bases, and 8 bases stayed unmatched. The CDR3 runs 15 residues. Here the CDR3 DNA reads TGTGCCACCAGTGATTCCGGACTAGGGGCTCATACGCAGTATTTT. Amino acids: CATSDSGLGAHTQYF.